The 17 T cell receptor beta chains in this list originate from one sample, sequenced in a study of T cell repertoires in cytomegalovirus infection. The antigens these receptors bind are not known. TCRdb recomputed calls from the reads with MiXCR, one row per CDR3 protein. Of around 770,000 distinct CDR3 sequences listed, about 28% were seen once; the top ten hold around 13%. The material sequenced was cultured CD8+ T cells from PBMCs, taken from culture after CMV antigen stimulation. The receptors were gathered from a human donor in good health (CMV status not recorded). Some clones in this sample may be carry-over from other donors' samples.

Concerning this clonotype: A single base separates this from a much larger clone, so it may be a read error. This rearrangement joins TRBV2 to TRBJ2-2; no clear D gene. The length of the CDR3 is 12 residues. With 7 bases removed from V and 6 bases from J, the gap between germline ends came to 9 bases. The V gene's germline CDR1 is SNHLY and CDR2 FYNNEI. The CDR3 loop reads CASTLRSGELFF. The CDR3 DNA reads as TGTGCCAGCACCCTGAGATCCGGGGAGCTGTTTTTT.

This chain connects TRBV28 to TRBJ1-2; unclear D gene. The CDR3 covers 16 residues. Germline values: CDR1 MDHEN, CDR2 SYDVKM. V was cut by 1 base and J by 2 bases, with 14 bases left in between. Written as DNA, the CDR3 is TGTGCCAGCAGTTTATTCCCTGCGGAGAGGAACTATGGCTACACCTTC. This codes for CASSLFPAERNYGYTF.

The V and J genes are TRBV12-3 or TRBV12-4 and TRBJ1-5, with D uncertain. The CDR3 is made up of 15 amino acids. Trimming took 3 bases from V and 3 from J, leaving 12 bases between them. CDR3 nucleotides: TGTGCCAGCAGTTTCGGGGTCTATAACAATCAGCCCCAGCATTTT. Its translation: CASSFGVYNNQPQHF.

This clonotype was seen a handful of times. This sequence joins TRBV6-2 or TRBV6-3 and TRBJ1-5, with D uncertain. Germline lookup yields CDR1 MNHEY and CDR2 SVGEGT. V was cut by 4 bases and J by 2 bases, with 15 bases left in between. The CDR3 length is 16 residues. DNA of the CDR3: TGTGCCAGCAGTTCCCTTCCGGAGAGGGGCAATCAGCCCCAGCATTTT. Translation: CASSSLPERGNQPQHF.

The J gene is TRBJ2-7, the V gene TRBV15; D not certain. CDR3 length equals 15 residues. The V and J ends lost 0 bases and 2 bases respectively, with 11 bases between them. Germline V gene data show CDR1 as LNHNV and CDR2 as YYDKDF (reference sequence). This chain's CDR3 is CATSRDLQITYEQYF. The DNA of the CDR3 is TGTGCCACCAGCAGAGATCTCCAGATCACCTACGAGCAGTACTTC.

This clonotype was counted only a few times. The J gene is TRBJ1-2, the V gene TRBV12-3 or TRBV12-4; weak D call: TRBD1 (6 bases). V lost 7 bases, J lost 2 bases, and 8 bases lay in between. CDR3 length: 12 amino acids. The CDR3 loop reads CASNTGNYGYTF. CDR3 nucleotide sequence: TGTGCCAGCAATACAGGGAACTATGGCTACACCTTC.

This clonotype has more than one count but fewer than ten. This chain joins TRBV13 and TRBJ1-1; 9 nucleotides align to TRBD1. This CDR3 is built from 16 residues. V was clipped by 6 bases and J by 0 bases; unmatched bases: 8. CDR1 is PRHDT, CDR2 FYEKMQ, per germline (reference sequence). The DNA of the CDR3 is TGTGCCAGCAGTACCGGGACAGGGATTTTGAACACTGAAGCTTTCTTT. Its translation is CASSTGTGILNTEAFF.

V is TRBV7-8 and J is TRBJ1-5, with D possibly TRBD1 on 5 matching bases. The CDR3 extends over 17 amino acids. V was clipped by 2 bases and J by 0 bases, with 14 bases between them. Germline V lookup: CDR1 SGHVS, CDR2 FQNEAQ. The CDR3 region has the DNA TGTGCCAGCAGCTTAAAGGGGCCCGCAGCTAGCAATCAGCCCCAGCATTTT. This codes for CASSLKGPAASNQPQHF.

The V call is TRBV7-9, the J call TRBJ2-5; a weak D match, TRBD1 (6 bases). Germline CDR1 SEHNR, CDR2 FQNEAQ (reference sequence). V shed 5 bases and J shed 2 bases, with 12 bases lying between them. The CDR3 contains 14 residues. The CDR3 reads CASSATGVQETQYF. The CDR3 bases are TGTGCCAGCAGCGCGACAGGAGTTCAAGAGACCCAGTACTTC.

The genes are TRBV27 and TRBJ2-7, with D unclear. Germline V gene sequence: CDR1 MNHEY, CDR2 SMNVEV (reference sequence). The CDR3 consists of 12 residues. V lost 6 bases and J lost 7, with 13 bases in between. CDR3 bases: TGTGCCAGCAGAAGCCTGGGATGGGAGCAGTACTTC. Protein sequence: CASRSLGWEQYF.

This clonotype was detected ten times or more. For the CDR3, the DNA is TGTGCCAGCAGCTTAGTTTCGGGAGCCTCCTACAATGAGCAGTTCTTC. Its protein product is CASSLVSGASYNEQFF. This sequence joins TRBV7-9 and TRBJ2-1, with a weak D call TRBD2 (6 bases). This CDR3 is 16 amino acids long. Germline V gene data show CDR1 as SEHNR and CDR2 as FQNEAQ (reference sequence). V was pared by 1 base and J by 0 bases, with 10 bases between.

This clonotype was found a few times. This chain uses TRBV6-1 with TRBJ2-3, with 13 positions matching TRBD2. In germline, CDR1 is MNHNS, CDR2 SASEGT. There are 16 residues in the CDR3. Germline trimming cut 7 bases from V and 0 bases from J; bases unmatched to any gene: 4. The CDR3 DNA reads as TGTGCCAGCACTCGGACTAGCGGGGGTAGCACAGATACGCAGTATTTT. It yields the protein CASTRTSGGSTDTQYF.

The chain couples TRBV7-9 to TRBJ2-5; no clear D gene. The CDR3 consists of 16 residues. V gave up 3 bases and J gave up 1 base, with 15 bases separating them. Looked up from germline, CDR1 is SEHNR and CDR2 is FQNEAQ (reference sequence). The CDR3 loop reads CASSLGPGATQETQYF. In DNA, the CDR3 is TGTGCCAGCAGCTTGGGCCCAGGCGCTACCCAAGAGACCCAGTACTTC.

This clonotype was counted a few times. The chain has TRBV27 and TRBJ1-6; D is possibly TRBD1 (6 bases). This CDR3 has 16 residues. Germline assignment: CDR1 MNHEY and CDR2 SMNVEV (reference sequence). V was shortened by 7 bases and J by 10 bases, with 23 bases between the two germline ends. CDR3 loop: CASTRTENIWGSPLHF. The CDR3 DNA is TGTGCCAGCACCAGGACAGAAAACATATGGGGATCACCCCTCCACTTT.

Only a few counts were recorded for this clonotype. The V and J genes are TRBV12-3 or TRBV12-4 and TRBJ1-1; D is unclear. This CDR3 is 12 amino acids long. V gave up 1 base and J gave up 6 bases, with 6 bases separating them. CDR3 in DNA: TGTGCCAGCAGTTTAGGGGCGCCTGAAGCTTTCTTT. It is translated as CASSLGAPEAFF.

This clonotype was detected ten times or more. The chain is built from TRBV6-5 and TRBJ1-2; maybe TRBD1 (5 bases). This CDR3 has 15 amino acids. The germline V gene has CDR1 MNHEY and CDR2 SVGAGI. V dropped 0 bases and J dropped 7 bases, with 15 bases sitting between them. CDR3 bases: TGTGCCAGCAGTTACTCCGGGGGGAAAGGAAGTGGCTACACCTTC. Its protein product is CASSYSGGKGSGYTF.

This chain connects TRBV10-3 to TRBJ2-7; D perhaps matches TRBD2 (6 bases). V lost 11 bases and J 0 bases, leaving 17 bases between the germline ends. Germline values: CDR1 ENHRY, CDR2 SYGVKD. The CDR3 runs 14 residues. CDR3 in amino acids: CASYGGTSSYEQYF. In nucleotides, the CDR3 is TGTGCCTCGTACGGGGGAACTAGCTCCTACGAGCAGTACTTC.